Sequencing of this TCR beta chain was carried out in a study of CD8+ T cells in alopecia areata. Study-level findings and limits: In blood and scalp, many expanded lesional clones persisted during tofacitinib. Patients showed less clear TCR sequence sharing than mice, possibly partly because of HLA diversity.

It was cDNA, reverse transcribed from extracted RNA, that served as the sequencing template. Clones were read by immunoSEQ multiplex PCR, and TCRdb kept only the in-frame ones, dropping some. The sample lists roughly 120,000 clones; 50% to 55% were seen once. CDR3 length: 17 amino acids. Germline CDR1 is SGHDN and CDR2 is FVKESK. V was cut by 1 base and J by 7 bases, with 20 bases left in between. The treatment is: oral pan-JAK inhibitor, 5-10 mg twice daily. Worth noting for this clone: As yet, its antigen is unknown.

The sample was CD4+ T cells sorted from blood, taken at week 4, from a patient treated with tofacitinib. The chain combines TRBV14 with TRBJ2-1; tentative D call: TRBD1 (6 bases). The sequence derives from a human donor with alopecia areata. The CDR3 spells CASSQVGTRGEGNEQFF. The CDR3 DNA is TGTGCCAGCAGCCAAGTCGGGACAAGGGGCGAGGGGAATGAGCAGTTCTTC.